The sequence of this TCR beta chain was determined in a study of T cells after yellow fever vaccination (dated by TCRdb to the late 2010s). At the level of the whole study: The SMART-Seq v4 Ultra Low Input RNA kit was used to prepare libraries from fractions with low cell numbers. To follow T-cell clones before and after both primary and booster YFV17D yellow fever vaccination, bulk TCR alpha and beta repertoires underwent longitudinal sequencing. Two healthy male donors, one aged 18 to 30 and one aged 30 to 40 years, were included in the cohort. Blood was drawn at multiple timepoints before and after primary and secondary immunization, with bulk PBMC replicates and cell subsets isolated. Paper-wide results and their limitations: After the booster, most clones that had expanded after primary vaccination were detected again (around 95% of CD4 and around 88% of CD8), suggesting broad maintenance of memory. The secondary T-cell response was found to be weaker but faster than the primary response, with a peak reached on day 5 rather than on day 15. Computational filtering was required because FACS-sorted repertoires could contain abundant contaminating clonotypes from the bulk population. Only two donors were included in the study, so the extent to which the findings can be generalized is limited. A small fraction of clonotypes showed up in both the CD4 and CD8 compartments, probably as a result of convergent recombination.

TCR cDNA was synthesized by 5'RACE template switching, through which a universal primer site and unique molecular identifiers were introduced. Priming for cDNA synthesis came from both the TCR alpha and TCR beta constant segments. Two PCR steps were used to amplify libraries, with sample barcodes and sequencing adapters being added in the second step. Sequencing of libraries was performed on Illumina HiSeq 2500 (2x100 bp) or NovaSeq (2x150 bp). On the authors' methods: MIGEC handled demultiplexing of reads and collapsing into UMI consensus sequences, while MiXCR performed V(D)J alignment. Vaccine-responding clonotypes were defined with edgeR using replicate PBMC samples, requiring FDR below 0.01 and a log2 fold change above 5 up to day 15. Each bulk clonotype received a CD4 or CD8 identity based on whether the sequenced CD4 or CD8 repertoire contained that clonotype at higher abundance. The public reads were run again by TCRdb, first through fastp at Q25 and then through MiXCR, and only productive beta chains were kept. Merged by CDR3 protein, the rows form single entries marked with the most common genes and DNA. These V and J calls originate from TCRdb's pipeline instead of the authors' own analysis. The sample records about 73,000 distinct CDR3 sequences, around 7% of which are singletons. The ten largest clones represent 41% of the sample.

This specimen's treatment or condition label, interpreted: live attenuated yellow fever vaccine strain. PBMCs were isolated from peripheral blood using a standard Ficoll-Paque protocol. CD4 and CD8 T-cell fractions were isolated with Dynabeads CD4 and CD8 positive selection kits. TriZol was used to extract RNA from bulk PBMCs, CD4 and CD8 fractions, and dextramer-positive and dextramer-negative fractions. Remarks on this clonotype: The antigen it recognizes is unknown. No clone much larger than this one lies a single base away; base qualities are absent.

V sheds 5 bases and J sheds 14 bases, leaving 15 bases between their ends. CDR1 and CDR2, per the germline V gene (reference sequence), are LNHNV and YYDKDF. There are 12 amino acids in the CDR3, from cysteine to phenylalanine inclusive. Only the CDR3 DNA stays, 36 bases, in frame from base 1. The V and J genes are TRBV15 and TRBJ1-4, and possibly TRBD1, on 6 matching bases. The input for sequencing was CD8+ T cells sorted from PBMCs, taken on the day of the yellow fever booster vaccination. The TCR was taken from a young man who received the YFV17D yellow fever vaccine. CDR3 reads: CATSSRGVGLFF. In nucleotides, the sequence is TGTGCCACCAGCTCGAGGGGGGTAGGGCTGTTTTTT.